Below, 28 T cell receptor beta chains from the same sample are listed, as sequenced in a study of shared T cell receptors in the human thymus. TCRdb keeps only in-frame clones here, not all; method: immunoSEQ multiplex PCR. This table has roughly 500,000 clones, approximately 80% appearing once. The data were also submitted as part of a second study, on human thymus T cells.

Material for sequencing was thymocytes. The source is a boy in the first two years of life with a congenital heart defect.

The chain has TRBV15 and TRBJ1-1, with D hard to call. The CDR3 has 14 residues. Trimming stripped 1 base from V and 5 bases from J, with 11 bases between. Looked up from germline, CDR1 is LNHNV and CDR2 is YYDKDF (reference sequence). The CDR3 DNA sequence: TGTGCCACCAGCAGAGGGGGAGGGAAGACTGAAGCTTTCTTT. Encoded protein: CATSRGGGKTEAFF.

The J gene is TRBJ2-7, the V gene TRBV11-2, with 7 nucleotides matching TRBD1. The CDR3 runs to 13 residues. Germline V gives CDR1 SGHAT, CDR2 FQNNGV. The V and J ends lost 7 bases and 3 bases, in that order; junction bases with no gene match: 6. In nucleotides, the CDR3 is TGTGCCAGCACCCCCGCAGGGGGCTACGAGCAGTACTTC. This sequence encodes CASTPAGGYEQYF.

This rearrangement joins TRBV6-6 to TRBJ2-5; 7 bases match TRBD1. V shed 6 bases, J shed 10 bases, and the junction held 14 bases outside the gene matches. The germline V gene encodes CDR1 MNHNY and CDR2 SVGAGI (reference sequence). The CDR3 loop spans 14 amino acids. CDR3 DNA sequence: TGTGCCAGCAGGCTATCCGACAGGGCTGAGGACCAGTACTTC. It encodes CASRLSDRAEDQYF.

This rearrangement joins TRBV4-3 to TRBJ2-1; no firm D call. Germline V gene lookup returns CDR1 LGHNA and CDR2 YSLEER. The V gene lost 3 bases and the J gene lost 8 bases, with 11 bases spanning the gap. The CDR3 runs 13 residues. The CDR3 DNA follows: TGCGCCAGCAGCCAGGGCTCCTTGGATGAGCAGTTCTTC. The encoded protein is CASSQGSLDEQFF.

CDR3: CASRGTGKHSYEQYF. DNA of the CDR3: TGTGCCAGCAGGGGGACAGGGAAACACTCCTACGAGCAGTACTTC. The genes are TRBV6-1 and TRBJ2-7; TRBD1 agrees at 9 bases. The CDR3 sequence is 15 residues long. V shed 6 bases and J 0 bases; nucleotides not matched to a gene: 6. Germline V gene sequence: CDR1 MNHNS, CDR2 SASEGT.

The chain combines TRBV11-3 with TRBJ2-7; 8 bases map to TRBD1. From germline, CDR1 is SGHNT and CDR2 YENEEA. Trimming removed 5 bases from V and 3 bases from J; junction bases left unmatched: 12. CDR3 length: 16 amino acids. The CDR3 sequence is CASSLPRDRTFYEQYF. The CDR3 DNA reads TGTGCCAGCAGCCTCCCCAGGGACAGGACGTTCTACGAGCAGTACTTC.

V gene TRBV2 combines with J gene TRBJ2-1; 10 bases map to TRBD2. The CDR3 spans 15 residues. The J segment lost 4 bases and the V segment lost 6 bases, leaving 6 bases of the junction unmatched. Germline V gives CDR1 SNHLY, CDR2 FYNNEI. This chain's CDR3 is CASRTGLAFYNEQFF. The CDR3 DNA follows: TGTGCCAGCAGGACGGGACTAGCGTTTTACAATGAGCAGTTCTTC.

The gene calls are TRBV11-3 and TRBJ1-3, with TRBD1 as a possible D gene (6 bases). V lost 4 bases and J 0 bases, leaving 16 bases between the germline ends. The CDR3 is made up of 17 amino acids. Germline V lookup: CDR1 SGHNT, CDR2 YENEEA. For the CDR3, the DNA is TGTGCCAGCAGCTCCCCCGGGACAACAGCCTCTGGAAACACCATATATTTT. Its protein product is CASSSPGTTASGNTIYF. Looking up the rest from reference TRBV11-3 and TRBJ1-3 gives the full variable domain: EAGVVQSPRYKIIEKKQPVAFWCNPISGHNTLYWYLQNLGQGPELLIRYENEEAVDDSQLPKDRFSAERLKGVDSTLKIQPAELGDSAVYLCASSSPGTTASGNTIYFGEGSWLTVV.

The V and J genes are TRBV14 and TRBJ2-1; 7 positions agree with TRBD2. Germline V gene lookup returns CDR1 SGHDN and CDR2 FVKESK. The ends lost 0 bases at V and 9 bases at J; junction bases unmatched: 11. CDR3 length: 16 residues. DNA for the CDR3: TGTGCCAGCAGCCAAGAACCAGCGGGACTTATTTGTGAGCAGTTCTTC. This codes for CASSQEPAGLICEQFF.

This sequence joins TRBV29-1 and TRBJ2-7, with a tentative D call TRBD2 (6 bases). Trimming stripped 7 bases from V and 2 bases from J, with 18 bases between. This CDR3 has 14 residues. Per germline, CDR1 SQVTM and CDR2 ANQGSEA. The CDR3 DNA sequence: TGCAGCGCCCAAAAGCCGGGACTTACCTACGAGCAGTACTTC. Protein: CSAQKPGLTYEQYF.

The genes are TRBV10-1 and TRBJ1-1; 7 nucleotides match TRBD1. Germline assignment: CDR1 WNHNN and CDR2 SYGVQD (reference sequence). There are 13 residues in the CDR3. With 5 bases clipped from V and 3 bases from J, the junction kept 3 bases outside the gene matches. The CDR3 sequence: CASSSTGHTEAFF. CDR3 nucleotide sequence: TGCGCCAGCAGTTCGACAGGGCACACTGAAGCTTTCTTT.

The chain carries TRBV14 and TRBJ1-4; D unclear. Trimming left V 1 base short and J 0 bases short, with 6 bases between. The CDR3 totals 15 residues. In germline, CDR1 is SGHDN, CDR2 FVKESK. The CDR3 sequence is CASSQVRSTNEKLFF. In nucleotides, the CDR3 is TGTGCCAGCAGCCAAGTGAGATCAACTAATGAAAAACTGTTTTTT.

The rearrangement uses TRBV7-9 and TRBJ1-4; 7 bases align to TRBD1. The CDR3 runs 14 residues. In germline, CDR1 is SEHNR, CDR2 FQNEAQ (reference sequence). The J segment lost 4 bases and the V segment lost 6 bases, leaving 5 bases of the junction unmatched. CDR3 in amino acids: CASSGGQSNEKLFF. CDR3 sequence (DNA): TGTGCCAGCAGTGGGGGACAGAGTAATGAAAAACTGTTTTTT.

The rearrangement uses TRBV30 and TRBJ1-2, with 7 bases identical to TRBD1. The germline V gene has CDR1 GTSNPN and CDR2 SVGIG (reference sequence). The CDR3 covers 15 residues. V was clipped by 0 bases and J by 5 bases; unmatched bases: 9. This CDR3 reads CAWSVIGDSRYGYTF. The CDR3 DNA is TGTGCCTGGAGTGTAATTGGGGACAGTCGATATGGCTACACCTTC.

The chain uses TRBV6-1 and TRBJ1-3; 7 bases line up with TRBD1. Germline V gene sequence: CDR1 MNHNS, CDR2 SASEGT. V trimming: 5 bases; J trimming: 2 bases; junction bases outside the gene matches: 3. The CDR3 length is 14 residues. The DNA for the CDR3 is TGTGCCAGCAGTAAAGGACAGGCTGGAAACACCATATATTTT. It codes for CASSKGQAGNTIYF.

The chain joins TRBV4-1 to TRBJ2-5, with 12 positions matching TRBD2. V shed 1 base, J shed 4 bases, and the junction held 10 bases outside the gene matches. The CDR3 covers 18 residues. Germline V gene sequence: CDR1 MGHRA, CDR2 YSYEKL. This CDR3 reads CASSQGERRLAGAETQYF. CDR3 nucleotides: TGCGCCAGCAGCCAAGGGGAGAGGAGACTAGCGGGAGCAGAGACCCAGTACTTC.

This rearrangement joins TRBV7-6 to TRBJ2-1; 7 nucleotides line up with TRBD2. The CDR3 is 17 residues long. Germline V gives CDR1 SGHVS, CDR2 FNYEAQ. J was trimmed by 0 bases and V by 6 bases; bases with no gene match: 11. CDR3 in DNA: TGTGCCAGCAGATTGATTCGGGGGGAAAGCTCCTACAATGAGCAGTTCTTC. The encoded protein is CASRLIRGESSYNEQFF.

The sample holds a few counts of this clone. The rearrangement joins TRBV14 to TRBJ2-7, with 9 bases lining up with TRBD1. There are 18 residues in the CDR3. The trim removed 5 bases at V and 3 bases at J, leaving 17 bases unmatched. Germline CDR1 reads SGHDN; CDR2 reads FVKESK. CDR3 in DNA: TGTGCCAGCAGCGAAACTTCAAAAGTTGGGACAGGGATCTACGAGCAGTACTTC. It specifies CASSETSKVGTGIYEQYF.

The CDR3 here is CASSLPRTPSNEQFF. DNA for the CDR3: TGTGCCAGCAGCTTGCCCCGGACTCCTTCCAATGAGCAGTTCTTC. The rearrangement links TRBV13 to TRBJ2-1; tentative D call: TRBD2 (5 bases). From germline, CDR1 is PRHDT and CDR2 FYEKMQ (reference sequence). V lost 3 bases and J 6 bases, leaving 15 bases between the germline ends. The CDR3 spans 15 residues. The full variable domain, its missing parts supplied by reference TRBV13 and TRBJ2-1, is AAGVIQSPRHLIKEKRETATLKCYPIPRHDTVYWYQQGPGQDPQFLISFYEKMQSDKGSIPDRFSAQQFSDYHSELNMSSLELGDSALYFCASSLPRTPSNEQFFGPGTRLTVL.

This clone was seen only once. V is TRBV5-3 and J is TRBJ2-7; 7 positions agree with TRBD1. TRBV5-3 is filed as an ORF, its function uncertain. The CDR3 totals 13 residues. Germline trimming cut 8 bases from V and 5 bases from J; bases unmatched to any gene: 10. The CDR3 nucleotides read TGTGCCAGGGAAAGACAGGGCTGCGACGAGCAGTACTTC. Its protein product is CARERQGCDEQYF.

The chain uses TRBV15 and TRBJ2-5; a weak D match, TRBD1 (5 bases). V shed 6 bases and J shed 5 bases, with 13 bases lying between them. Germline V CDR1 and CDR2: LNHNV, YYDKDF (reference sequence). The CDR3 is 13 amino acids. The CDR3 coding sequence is TGTGCCACCAGGAGCCAGGGTTGGGAGACCCAGTACTTC. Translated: CATRSQGWETQYF.

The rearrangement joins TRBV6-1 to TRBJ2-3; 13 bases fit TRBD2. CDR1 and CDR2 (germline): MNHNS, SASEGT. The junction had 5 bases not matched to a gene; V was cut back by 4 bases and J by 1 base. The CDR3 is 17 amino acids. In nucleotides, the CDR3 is TGTGCCAGCAGTGTGACTAGCGGGAGGACCTGCACAGATACGCAGTATTTT. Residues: CASSVTSGRTCTDTQYF.

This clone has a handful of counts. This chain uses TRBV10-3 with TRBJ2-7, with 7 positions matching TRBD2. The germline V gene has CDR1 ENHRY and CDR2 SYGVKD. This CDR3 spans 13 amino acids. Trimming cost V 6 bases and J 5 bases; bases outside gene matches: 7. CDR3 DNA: TGTGCCATCAGCGGACTAGATGCCAACGAGCAGTACTTC. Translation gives CAISGLDANEQYF.

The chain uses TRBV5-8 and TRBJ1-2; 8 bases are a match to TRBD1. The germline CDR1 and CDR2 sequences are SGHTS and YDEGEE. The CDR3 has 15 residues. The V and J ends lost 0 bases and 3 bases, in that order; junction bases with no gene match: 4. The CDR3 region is CASSLGDRQDYGYTF. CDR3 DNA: TGTGCCAGCAGCTTGGGGGACAGGCAAGACTATGGCTACACCTTC.

The CDR3 DNA follows: TGTGCCAGCTCCCCGCGTTCCTTCAAGACTTTGAGCACAGATACGCAGTATTTT. It yields the protein CASSPRSFKTLSTDTQYF. This chain connects TRBV18 to TRBJ2-3, with no clear D. Germline V gives CDR1 KGHSH, CDR2 LQKENI. The CDR3 has 18 residues. Trimming took 6 bases from V and 0 from J, leaving 22 bases between them.

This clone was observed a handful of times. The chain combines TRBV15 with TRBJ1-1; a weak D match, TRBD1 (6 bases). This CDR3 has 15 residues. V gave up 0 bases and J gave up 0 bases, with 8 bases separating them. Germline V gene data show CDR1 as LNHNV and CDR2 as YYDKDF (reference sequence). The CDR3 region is CATSREQGLNTEAFF. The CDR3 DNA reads TGTGCCACCAGCAGAGAACAGGGTTTGAACACTGAAGCTTTCTTT.

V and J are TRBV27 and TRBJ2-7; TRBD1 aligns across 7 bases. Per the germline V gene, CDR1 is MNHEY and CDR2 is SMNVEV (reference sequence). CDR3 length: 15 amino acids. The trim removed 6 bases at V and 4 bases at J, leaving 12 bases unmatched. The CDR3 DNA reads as TGTGCCAGCAGGACAGGGACCCTCCCCTCATACGAGCAGTACTTC. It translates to CASRTGTLPSYEQYF.

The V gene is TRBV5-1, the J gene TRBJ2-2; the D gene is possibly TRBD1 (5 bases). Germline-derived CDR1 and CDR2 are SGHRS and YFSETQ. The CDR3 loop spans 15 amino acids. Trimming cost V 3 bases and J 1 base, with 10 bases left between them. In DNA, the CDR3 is TGCGCCAGCAGCTGGGCTGGACAGAACACCGGGGAGCTGTTTTTT. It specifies CASSWAGQNTGELFF.